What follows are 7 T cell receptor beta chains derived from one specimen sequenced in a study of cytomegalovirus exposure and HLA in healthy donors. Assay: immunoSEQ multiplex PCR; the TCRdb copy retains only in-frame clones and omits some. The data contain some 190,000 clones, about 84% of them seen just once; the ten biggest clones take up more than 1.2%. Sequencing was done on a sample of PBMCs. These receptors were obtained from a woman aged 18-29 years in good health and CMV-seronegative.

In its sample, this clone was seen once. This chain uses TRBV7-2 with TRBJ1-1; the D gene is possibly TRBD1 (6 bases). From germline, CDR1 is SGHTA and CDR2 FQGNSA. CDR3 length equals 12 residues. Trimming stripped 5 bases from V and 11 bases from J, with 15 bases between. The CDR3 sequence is CASSPGALWAFF. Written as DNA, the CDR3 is TGTGCCAGCAGCCCAGGGGCTTTGTGGGCTTTCTTT. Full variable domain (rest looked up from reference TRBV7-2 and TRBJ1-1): GAGVSQSPSNKVTEKGKDVELRCDPISGHTALYWYRQSLGQGLEFLIYFQGNSAPDKSGLPSDRFSAERTGGSVSTLTIQRTQQEDSAVYLCASSPGALWAFFGQGTRLTVV.

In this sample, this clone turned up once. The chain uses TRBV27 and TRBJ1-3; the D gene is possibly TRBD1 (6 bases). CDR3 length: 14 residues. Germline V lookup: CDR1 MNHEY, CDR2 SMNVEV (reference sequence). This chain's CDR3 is CTMDSDRSGNTIYF. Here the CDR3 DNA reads TGTACCATGGACAGCGACAGATCCGGAAACACCATATATTTT.

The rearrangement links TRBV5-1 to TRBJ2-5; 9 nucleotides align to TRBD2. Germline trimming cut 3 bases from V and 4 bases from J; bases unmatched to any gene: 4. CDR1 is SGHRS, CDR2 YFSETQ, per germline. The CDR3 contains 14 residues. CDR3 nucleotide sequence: TGCGCCAGCAGCTCGACTAGCGGATCAGAGACCCAGTACTTC. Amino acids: CASSSTSGSETQYF.

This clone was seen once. The CDR3 loop is CASSLPGVNTEAFF. DNA of the CDR3: TGTGCCAGCAGCCTACCGGGAGTGAACACTGAAGCTTTCTTT. This sequence joins TRBV7-6 and TRBJ1-1; D remains unclear. In germline, CDR1 is SGHVS, CDR2 FNYEAQ. This CDR3 contains 14 residues. V was clipped by 5 bases and J by 0 bases, with 10 bases between them.

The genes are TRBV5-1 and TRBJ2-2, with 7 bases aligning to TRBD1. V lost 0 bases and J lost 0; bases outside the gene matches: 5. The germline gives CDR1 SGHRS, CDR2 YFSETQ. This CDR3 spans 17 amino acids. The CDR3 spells CASSLGTGSSNTGELFF. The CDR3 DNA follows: TGCGCCAGCAGCTTGGGGACAGGATCATCGAACACCGGGGAGCTGTTTTTT.

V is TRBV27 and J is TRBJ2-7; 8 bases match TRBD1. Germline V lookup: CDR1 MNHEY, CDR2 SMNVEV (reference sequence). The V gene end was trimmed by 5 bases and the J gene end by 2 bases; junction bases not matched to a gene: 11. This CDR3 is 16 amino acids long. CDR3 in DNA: TGTGCCAGCAGTCCCGCTCTGGGACAGGCGGCCTACGAGCAGTACTTC. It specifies CASSPALGQAAYEQYF.

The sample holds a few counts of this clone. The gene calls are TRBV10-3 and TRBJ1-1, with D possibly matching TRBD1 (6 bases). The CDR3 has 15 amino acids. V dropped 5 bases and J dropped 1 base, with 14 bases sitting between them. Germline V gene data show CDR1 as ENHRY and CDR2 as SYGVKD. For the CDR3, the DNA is TGTGCCATCAGTACAGGGAAAGGGGGGAACACTGAAGCTTTCTTT. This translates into CAISTGKGGNTEAFF.